This T cell receptor beta chain is from a study of T cells in Graves' hyperthyroidism and ophthalmopathy. This clonotype was recorded at least ten times. Regions amplified from RNA transcripts were the TCR beta CDR3 regions. The HTBI primer set was used in a first-round RT-PCR of the TCR CDR3. Each CDR3 protein is one row after TCRdb ran MiXCR on the multiplex PCR reads. Among 550,000 to 700,000 distinct CDR3 sequences, 14% to 15% were seen once, and the ten largest hold over 3.5%. Germline CDR1 reads LNHDA; CDR2 reads SQIVND (reference sequence). The CDR3 totals 14 residues. Trimming took 1 base from V and 6 from J, leaving 10 bases between them.

The V and J genes are TRBV19 and TRBJ1-5, with D possibly being TRBD1 (5 bases). The sequence was obtained from a woman in her thirties or forties with Graves' ophthalmopathy. Sequencing was performed on blood. The CDR3 here is CASSIGDVSQPQHF. The CDR3 bases are TGTGCCAGTAGTATAGGGGACGTAAGTCAGCCCCAGCATTTT.